This is a list of T cell receptor beta chains from one sample in a study of beta chain features in type 1 diabetes. Sequencing was performed with immunoSEQ multiplex PCR; in TCRdb, only in-frame clones are kept and a portion is missing. The sample consists of roughly 330,000 clones, roughly 13% of them appearing once. Sequencing input: naive CD4+ T cells from blood. The receptors here all came from a woman under 30 with type 1 diabetes. CDR3s include the opening cysteine and the closing phenylalanine or tryptophan. The D gene is left open where the match is weak. The size entry is marked missing in some rows and otherwise reads once, few, many or a size class.

j_gene: TRBJ2-3
abundance: few
v_gene: TRBV9
d_gene: TRBD1
len: 15
CDR3nt: TGTGCCAGCAGCGTAGGACAGGGGAGCACAGATACGCAGTATTTT
CDR3aa: CASSVGQGSTDTQYF

j_gene: TRBJ1-5
abundance: few
v_gene: TRBV6-5
d_gene: NA
len: 16
CDR3nt: TGTGCCAGCAGTTACTCCGGCAGGAATAGCAATCAGCCCCAGCATTTT
CDR3aa: CASSYSGRNSNQPQHF

j_gene: TRBJ1-2
abundance: few
v_gene: TRBV9
d_gene: NA
len: 12
CDR3nt: TGTGCCAGCCGGCGGGATGTCTATGGCTACACCTTC
CDR3aa: CASRRDVYGYTF

j_gene: TRBJ1-5
abundance: NA
v_gene: TRBV18
d_gene: NA
len: 14
CDR3nt: TGTGCCAGCTCACCAGGGGGACTCAATCAGCCCCAGCATTTT
CDR3aa: CASSPGGLNQPQHF

j_gene: TRBJ2-1
abundance: NA
v_gene: TRBV28
d_gene: TRBD2
len: 15
CDR3nt: TGTGCCAGCAGTACCTCAGCGGGAAGGTACAATGAGCAGTTCTTC
CDR3aa: CASSTSAGRYNEQFF

j_gene: TRBJ2-4
abundance: NA
v_gene: TRBV15
d_gene: TRBD2
len: 13
CDR3nt: TGTGCCACCAGCACGTTAGCGGGAAACATTCAGTACTTC
CDR3aa: CATSTLAGNIQYF

j_gene: TRBJ2-1
abundance: NA
v_gene: TRBV7-2
d_gene: NA
len: 16
CDR3nt: TGTGCCAGCAGCCCCCAAGGCGGAACCACCTACAATGAGCAGTTCTTC
CDR3aa: CASSPQGGTTYNEQFF

j_gene: TRBJ2-1
abundance: NA
v_gene: TRBV18
d_gene: TRBD2
len: 16
CDR3nt: TGTGCCAGCTCACCACGAGAAGCGGGAACGGGCAATGAGCAGTTCTTC
CDR3aa: CASSPREAGTGNEQFF

j_gene: TRBJ1-1
abundance: NA
v_gene: TRBV29-1
d_gene: NA
len: 13
CDR3nt: TGCAGCACATTCCGGGACAAGAACACTGAAGCTTTCTTT
CDR3aa: CSTFRDKNTEAFF

j_gene: TRBJ1-2
abundance: NA
v_gene: TRBV5-1
d_gene: TRBD1
len: 15
CDR3nt: TGCGCCAGCAGCTTGAGGACAGGGGGCGACTATGGCTACACCTTC
CDR3aa: CASSLRTGGDYGYTF